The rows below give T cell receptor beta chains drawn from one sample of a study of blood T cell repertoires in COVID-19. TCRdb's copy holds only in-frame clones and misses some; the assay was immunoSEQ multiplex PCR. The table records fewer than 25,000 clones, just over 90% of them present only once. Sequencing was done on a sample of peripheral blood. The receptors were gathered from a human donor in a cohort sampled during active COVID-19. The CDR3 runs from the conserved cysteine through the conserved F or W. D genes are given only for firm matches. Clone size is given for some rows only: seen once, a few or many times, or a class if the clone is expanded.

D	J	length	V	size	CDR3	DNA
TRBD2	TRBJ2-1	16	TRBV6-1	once	CASSAAGTSGGYEQFF	TGTGCCAGCAGTGCGGCTGGGACTAGCGGGGGGTATGAGCAGTTCTTC
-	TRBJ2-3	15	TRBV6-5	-	CASSHSGHDTDTQYF	TGTGCCAGCAGCCACTCGGGACATGACACAGATACGCAGTATTTT
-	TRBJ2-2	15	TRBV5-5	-	CASSPVGQNTGELFF	TGTGCCAGCAGCCCCGTCGGACAGAACACCGGGGAGCTGTTTTTT
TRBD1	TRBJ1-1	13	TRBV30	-	CAWKQGANTEAFF	TGTGCCTGGAAGCAGGGGGCGAACACTGAAGCTTTCTTT
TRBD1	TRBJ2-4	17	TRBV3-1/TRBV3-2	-	CASSQRQGPILGNIQYF	TGTGCCAGCAGCCAAAGACAGGGACCCATATTAGGAAACATTCAGTACTTC
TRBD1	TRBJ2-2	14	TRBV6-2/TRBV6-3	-	CASSKQGDTGELFF	TGTGCCAGCAGTAAACAGGGGGACACCGGGGAGCTGTTTTTT
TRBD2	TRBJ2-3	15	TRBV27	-	CASSPGGVRADTQYF	TGTGCCAGCAGCCCTGGGGGGGTTCGGGCAGATACGCAGTATTTT
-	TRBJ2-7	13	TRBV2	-	CASLVGEAYEQYF	TGTGCCAGCCTGGTCGGAGAGGCCTACGAGCAGTACTTC
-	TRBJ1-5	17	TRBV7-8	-	CASSSWEGSYSNQPQHF	TGTGCCAGCAGCTCCTGGGAGGGATCGTATAGCAATCAGCCCCAGCATTTT
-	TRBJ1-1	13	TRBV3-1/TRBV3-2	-	CASSERGVTEAFF	TGTGCCAGCAGCGAAAGGGGCGTCACTGAAGCTTTCTTT
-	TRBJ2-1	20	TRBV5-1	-	CASSFLGDSSAMSSYNEQFF	TGCGCCAGCAGCTTCCTAGGCGACTCCTCGGCGATGAGCTCCTACAATGAGCAGTTCTTC
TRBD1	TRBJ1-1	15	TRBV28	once	CASRSPGQMNTEAFF	TGTGCCAGCAGATCTCCGGGACAGATGAACACTGAAGCTTTCTTT
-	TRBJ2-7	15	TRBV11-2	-	CASNSLRGASYEQYF	TGTGCCAGCAATTCCCTGAGAGGCGCCTCCTACGAGCAGTACTTC
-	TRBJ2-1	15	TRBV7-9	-	CASSPLSGSYNEQFF	TGTGCCAGCAGCCCCCTTAGCGGATCCTACAATGAGCAGTTCTTC
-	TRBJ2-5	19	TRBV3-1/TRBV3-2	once	CASSQERAASVIKQETQYF	TGTGCCAGCAGCCAAGAGAGGGCAGCTTCAGTGATTAAACAAGAGACCCAGTACTTC